These T cell receptor beta chains were read from a single sample in a study of blood T cell repertoires in COVID-19. The repertoire was sequenced with immunoSEQ multiplex PCR; TCRdb's copy has only in-frame clones and lacks some. The sample includes approximately 310,000 clones, 87% of them seen just once. Sequenced: peripheral blood. The receptors were gathered from a woman aged 45-65 years who had recovered from COVID-19. Both conserved end residues are part of each CDR3. The order of the fields is V gene, clone size, D gene, J gene, CDR3 DNA, CDR3 protein. D genes are given only for firm matches. The size field is filled for only some rows; it gives once, few, many or a size class.

TRBV6-5	-	-	TRBJ1-6	TGTGCCAGCAGTTTCCGGGGTAATTCACCCCTCCACTTT	CASSFRGNSPLHF
TRBV28	-	TRBD1	TRBJ2-7	TGTGCCAGCAGTGCGCCCGGGACAGGGGGCGAGCAGTACTTC	CASSAPGTGGEQYF
TRBV2	-	TRBD2	TRBJ2-4	TGTGCCAGCAGTGGGGAGGGTGACATTCAGTACTTC	CASSGEGDIQYF
TRBV5-1	-	-	TRBJ2-7	TGCGCCAGCAGCTTGAAAAGGGGCTACGAGCAGTACTTC	CASSLKRGYEQYF
TRBV19	once	-	TRBJ1-1	TGTGCCAGTAGTAAAGGCAGGGAGGCTGAAGCTTTCTTT	CASSKGREAEAFF
TRBV6-1	-	-	TRBJ2-7	TGTGCCAGCAGTGACCACCAGTTCGGGAAGAGCTCCTACGAGCAGTACTTC	CASSDHQFGKSSYEQYF
TRBV28	many	-	TRBJ1-4	TGTGCCAGCAGTTTAGGCATTAATGAAAAACTGTTTTTT	CASSLGINEKLFF
TRBV30	-	TRBD1	TRBJ2-7	TGTGCCTGGATAAAGGGACAGGGGAACGAGCAGTACTTC	CAWIKGQGNEQYF
TRBV7-8	-	-	TRBJ1-5	TGTGCCAGCAGCTTGGAGGGACCTTTGGGGAATCAGCCCCAGCATTTT	CASSLEGPLGNQPQHF
TRBV10-1	-	-	TRBJ1-2	TGCGCCAGCAGTCCGGACGGGGTCGGCTACACCTTC	CASSPDGVGYTF
TRBV6-6	-	-	TRBJ1-1	TGTGCCAGCAGTTATAGCACTGAAGCTTTCTTT	CASSYSTEAFF
TRBV4-1	-	TRBD1	TRBJ1-2	TGCGCCAGCAGCCAAGATGCAACAGGGGCCGAGACCAGCGGCTACACCTTC	CASSQDATGAETSGYTF
TRBV6-2/TRBV6-3	-	TRBD2	TRBJ2-7	TGTGCCAGCAGTTACTCCGGGCTAGCGGGAGTCAAGTACTTC	CASSYSGLAGVKYF
TRBV4-3	-	-	TRBJ2-7	TGCGCCAGCAGCCAAGGGGGCGCGGGAAGGGGAGGCTACGAGCAGTACTTC	CASSQGGAGRGGYEQYF
TRBV9	-	-	TRBJ2-1	TGTGCCAGCAGCGAGGACGGGAGCTCCTACAATGAGCAGTTCTTC	CASSEDGSSYNEQFF
TRBV2	-	TRBD1	TRBJ2-3	TGTGCCAGCATCAGGACAGGGGCAGGAGATACGCAGTATTTT	CASIRTGAGDTQYF
TRBV7-2	-	-	TRBJ2-7	TGTGCCAGCAGCCCATCGTCAGGGCAGAAGCGCGAGCAGTACTTC	CASSPSSGQKREQYF
TRBV3-1/TRBV3-2	-	-	TRBJ2-7	TGTGCCAGCAGCCTCGTCCCCGGCGGATTATCCTACGAGCAGTACTTC	CASSLVPGGLSYEQYF
TRBV30	-	TRBD1	TRBJ1-6	TGTGCCTGGAGTGGCCGGGACAGTAATTCACCCCTCCACTTT	CAWSGRDSNSPLHF
TRBV7-8	-	-	TRBJ1-1	TGTGCCAGCAGCTTAGCGCAGGGGAACACTGAAGCTTTCTTT	CASSLAQGNTEAFF
TRBV5-6	-	-	TRBJ2-1	TGTGCCAGCAGCTTCGCGGCGCTCCATATCTGGTTCTTC	CASSFAALHIWFF
TRBV2	-	-	TRBJ2-1	TGTGCCAGCAGTGACCGGGGGACCCCCTACAATGAGCAGTTCTTC	CASSDRGTPYNEQFF
TRBV28	once	-	TRBJ2-3	TGTGCCAGCAGGCGGGACCCCAGTGCGCAGTATTTT	CASRRDPSAQYF
TRBV3-1/TRBV3-2	-	TRBD2	TRBJ2-2	TGTGCCAGCAGCCTAGGACTAGCGGCGAACACCGGGGAGCTGTTTTTT	CASSLGLAANTGELFF
TRBV10-2	few	-	TRBJ1-5	TGCGCCAGCAGTGCGACAGGAAATCAGCCCCAGCATTTT	CASSATGNQPQHF
TRBV2	-	-	TRBJ2-2	TGTGCCAGCAGTGAAAATCCAGGGTTTGTCGGGGAGCTGTTTTTT	CASSENPGFVGELFF
TRBV9	-	TRBD2	TRBJ2-7	TGTGCCAGCAGCGGGCGGGGGTCCGGCGGGGGCGAGCAGTACTTC	CASSGRGSGGGEQYF
TRBV10-3	once	TRBD2	TRBJ2-1	TGTGCCATCAGTGAAAGTAGCGGGAGGCTCAATGAGCAGTTCTTC	CAISESSGRLNEQFF
TRBV2	-	TRBD2	TRBJ2-1	TGTGCCAGCAGTGTTGAACTAGCGGCCAACAATGAGCAGTTCTTC	CASSVELAANNEQFF
TRBV12-5	-	TRBD2	TRBJ2-1	TGTGCTAGTGGTTTGGCCCTGGGGCTAGCGGGAGTTAGAGGTGAGCAGTTCTTC	CASGLALGLAGVRGEQFF
TRBV3-1/TRBV3-2	few	-	TRBJ2-3	TGTGCCAGCAGCCTCCACGGGATCAGGACAGGGCGGGGGACAGATACGCAGTATTTT	CASSLHGIRTGRGTDTQYF
TRBV5-1	-	TRBD1	TRBJ2-2	TGCGCCAGCAGCTTGAATACAGGGGGCGCCGCCGGGGAGCTGTTTTTT	CASSLNTGGAAGELFF
TRBV15	-	-	TRBJ1-5	TGTGCCACCACCGAGGGGGTAGGAAATCAGCCCCAGCATTTT	CATTEGVGNQPQHF
TRBV4-2	once	-	TRBJ1-5	TGTGCCAGCAGCCAAGTCGCGAGGGCCGGCAGTCAGCCCCAGCATTTT	CASSQVARAGSQPQHF
TRBV7-2	-	TRBD1	TRBJ1-2	TGTGCCAGCAGCAGGGGCAGGGGGGTTGGCTACACCTTC	CASSRGRGVGYTF
TRBV19	-	-	TRBJ1-2	TGTGCCAGTAGTAGGACAGACCTCGGCTACACCTTC	CASSRTDLGYTF
TRBV4-3	once	-	TRBJ1-5	TGCGCCAGCAGCTCGGTTTGGGGGGGCAATCAGCCCCAGCATTTT	CASSSVWGGNQPQHF
TRBV7-2	-	-	TRBJ1-3	TGTGCCAGCAGGGCAGGGGTGGGAAACACCATATATTTT	CASRAGVGNTIYF
TRBV3-1/TRBV3-2	-	-	TRBJ1-2	TGTGCCAGCAGCCAAGATATAGGAGGTAACTATGGCTACACCTTC	CASSQDIGGNYGYTF
TRBV7-9	-	-	TRBJ1-1	TGTGCCAGCAGCCCGACAGGGAACACTGAAGCTTTCTTT	CASSPTGNTEAFF
TRBV6-2/TRBV6-3	-	-	TRBJ1-5	TGTGCCAGCAGTTACCCTAAGCAGGGCCACCCGTATAGCAATCAGCCCCAGCATTTT	CASSYPKQGHPYSNQPQHF
TRBV28	once	TRBD2	TRBJ2-5	TGTGCCACTAGGACTAGCGGACAAGAGACCCAGTACTTC	CATRTSGQETQYF